This is a list of T cell receptor beta chains from one sample in a study of T cells after yellow fever vaccination. From the 5' RACE reads, TCRdb called clonotypes with MiXCR, one entry per CDR3 protein. The data hold approximately 600,000 distinct CDR3 sequences, with around 12% observed a single time. The sample here was PBMCs, taken on the day of the yellow fever booster vaccination. The receptors stem from a man younger than 40 who received the YFV17D yellow fever vaccine. The CDR3 runs from the conserved cysteine through the conserved F or W. Each record gives: J gene, clone size, D gene, V gene, CDR3 DNA, CDR3 protein. A D gene is named only where the DNA matches it firmly. Expanded clones get a size class; other rows say once, few or many, or leave the size out.

j_gene: TRBJ2-1; abundance: .; d_gene: .; v_gene: TRBV20-1; CDR3nt: TGCTGTGCTAGAGGGGGGACCCGGAGCTCCTACAATGAGCAGTTCTTC; CDR3aa: CCARGGTRSSYNEQFF
j_gene: TRBJ2-2; abundance: few; d_gene: .; v_gene: TRBV5-4; CDR3nt: TGTGCCAGCAGCTTGCTGGGGACTTACACCGGGGAGCTGTTTTTT; CDR3aa: CASSLLGTYTGELFF
j_gene: TRBJ2-3; abundance: few; d_gene: .; v_gene: TRBV24-1; CDR3nt: TGTGCCACCAGTGACCTGTCCCGGACAGCGCAGTATTTT; CDR3aa: CATSDLSRTAQYF
j_gene: TRBJ1-1; abundance: few; d_gene: .; v_gene: TRBV6-5; CDR3nt: TGTGCCAGCAGTTACCATCCGACGGTTGCTTACACTGAAGCTTTCTTT; CDR3aa: CASSYHPTVAYTEAFF
j_gene: TRBJ1-1; abundance: .; d_gene: TRBD1; v_gene: TRBV5-1; CDR3nt: TGCGCCAGCAGCAGATCAGGGGGCCACACTGAAGCTTTCTTT; CDR3aa: CASSRSGGHTEAFF
j_gene: TRBJ2-1; abundance: .; d_gene: TRBD2; v_gene: TRBV5-1; CDR3nt: TGCGCCAGCAGCTGGGGGAGGGCTAGCGACTACAATGAGCAGTTCTTC; CDR3aa: CASSWGRASDYNEQFF
j_gene: TRBJ2-7; abundance: .; d_gene: TRBD2; v_gene: TRBV4-1; CDR3nt: TGCGCCAGCAGCCAAGTGGTTTTGTCCCGGACTAGCGGGAGGGGAAGCTCCTACGAGCAGTACTTC; CDR3aa: CASSQVVLSRTSGRGSSYEQYF
j_gene: TRBJ2-5; abundance: few; d_gene: TRBD2; v_gene: TRBV30; CDR3nt: TGTGCCTGGAGTACCGGGACTAGGCCCTTATCTGGGGAGACCCAGTACTTC; CDR3aa: CAWSTGTRPLSGETQYF
j_gene: TRBJ2-2; abundance: many; d_gene: .; v_gene: TRBV20-1; CDR3nt: TGCAGTGCTAGAAACCGCGGTGCAAAGGCCGGGGAGCTGTTTTTT; CDR3aa: CSARNRGAKAGELFF
j_gene: TRBJ2-7; abundance: few; d_gene: .; v_gene: TRBV20-1; CDR3nt: TGCAGTGCGAGACTGGACGCGGCGCAGTACTTC; CDR3aa: CSARLDAAQYF
j_gene: TRBJ1-1; abundance: few; d_gene: .; v_gene: TRBV6-1; CDR3nt: TGTGCCAGCAGGCTGGGGGAGGGCAACACTGAAGCTTTCTTT; CDR3aa: CASRLGEGNTEAFF
j_gene: TRBJ2-3; abundance: .; d_gene: .; v_gene: TRBV4-3; CDR3nt: TGCGCCAGCAGCCAAGAAGCGTTATTTGACACGCAGTATTTT; CDR3aa: CASSQEALFDTQYF
j_gene: TRBJ2-3; abundance: few; d_gene: .; v_gene: TRBV18; CDR3nt: TGTGCCAGCTCACCACCTAATCAGCGATCCACAGATACGCAGTATTTT; CDR3aa: CASSPPNQRSTDTQYF
j_gene: TRBJ1-4; abundance: .; d_gene: .; v_gene: TRBV5-4; CDR3nt: TGTGCCAGCAGCTTACTGACAGGAGAAAAACTGTTTTTT; CDR3aa: CASSLLTGEKLFF
j_gene: TRBJ2-3; abundance: .; d_gene: TRBD1; v_gene: TRBV12-3/TRBV12-4; CDR3nt: TGTGCCAGCAGTCAGACCGGGACAGGCCAGTATTTT; CDR3aa: CASSQTGTGQYF
j_gene: TRBJ2-7; abundance: many; d_gene: .; v_gene: TRBV12-3/TRBV12-4; CDR3nt: TGTGCCAGCAGTTTCCACTCCTACGAGCAGTACTTC; CDR3aa: CASSFHSYEQYF
j_gene: TRBJ1-6; abundance: few; d_gene: .; v_gene: TRBV20-1; CDR3nt: TGCAGTGCTAGTTTGGGGAAGGGGCACAATTCACCCCTCCACTTT; CDR3aa: CSASLGKGHNSPLHF
j_gene: TRBJ2-1; abundance: many; d_gene: .; v_gene: TRBV6-2/TRBV6-3; CDR3nt: TGTGCCAGCAGTTACTCCTACAATGAGCAGTTCTTC; CDR3aa: CASSYSYNEQFF
j_gene: TRBJ1-1; abundance: few; d_gene: .; v_gene: TRBV14; CDR3nt: TGTGCCAGCAGCCACCAAGTAGACACTGAAGCTTTCTTT; CDR3aa: CASSHQVDTEAFF
j_gene: TRBJ2-1; abundance: few; d_gene: TRBD2; v_gene: TRBV27; CDR3nt: TGTGCCAGCAGTTCCCTTGGAGCGGGAGTCCACAATGAGCAGTTCTTC; CDR3aa: CASSSLGAGVHNEQFF
j_gene: TRBJ2-1; abundance: few; d_gene: TRBD2; v_gene: TRBV28; CDR3nt: TGTGCCAGCAGGGAATCCGGACTAGCGGGCAATGAGCAGTTCTTC; CDR3aa: CASRESGLAGNEQFF
j_gene: TRBJ2-3; abundance: many; d_gene: .; v_gene: TRBV7-2; CDR3nt: TGTGCCAGCAGCCCACAACTCACAGATACGCAGTATTTT; CDR3aa: CASSPQLTDTQYF
j_gene: TRBJ2-2; abundance: .; d_gene: .; v_gene: TRBV18; CDR3nt: TGTGCCAGCTCACCACAGCTGGAGCTTAGCGGGGAGCTGTTTTTT; CDR3aa: CASSPQLELSGELFF
j_gene: TRBJ1-6; abundance: few; d_gene: TRBD1; v_gene: TRBV20-1; CDR3nt: TGCAGTGCACCTTACAGGGGAGAGGGTTCACCCCTCCACTTT; CDR3aa: CSAPYRGEGSPLHF
j_gene: TRBJ2-7; abundance: few; d_gene: .; v_gene: TRBV21-1; CDR3nt: TGTGCCAGCAGCATAAGACAGGCCTCCTACGAGCAGTACTTC; CDR3aa: CASSIRQASYEQYF
j_gene: TRBJ2-1; abundance: many; d_gene: TRBD2; v_gene: TRBV9; CDR3nt: TGTGCCAGCAGCGCCGGACTAGCGGGAGTTAATGAGCAGTTCTTC; CDR3aa: CASSAGLAGVNEQFF
j_gene: TRBJ2-5; abundance: few; d_gene: .; v_gene: TRBV19; CDR3nt: TGTGCCAGTAGTCCCGAGAGGGGCAAGGTACGAGAGACCCAGTACTTC; CDR3aa: CASSPERGKVRETQYF
j_gene: TRBJ2-1; abundance: few; d_gene: .; v_gene: TRBV20-1; CDR3nt: TGCAGTGCTAGTCCGAGACGGGGGCTAGGGCATGAGCAGTTCTTC; CDR3aa: CSASPRRGLGHEQFF
j_gene: TRBJ2-7; abundance: .; d_gene: .; v_gene: TRBV13; CDR3nt: TGTGCCAGCAGCTTAGACGGGCCGTTGGGTGAGCAGTACTTC; CDR3aa: CASSLDGPLGEQYF
j_gene: TRBJ2-2; abundance: .; d_gene: TRBD2; v_gene: TRBV7-2; CDR3nt: TGTGCCAGCAGCTTACTAGCGGGAATGGGACCGGCCGGGGAGCTGTTTTTT; CDR3aa: CASSLLAGMGPAGELFF
j_gene: TRBJ2-5; abundance: few; d_gene: .; v_gene: TRBV18; CDR3nt: TGTGCCAGCTCACCATTCGGCCCTGAATTTGTGGAGACCCAGTACTTC; CDR3aa: CASSPFGPEFVETQYF